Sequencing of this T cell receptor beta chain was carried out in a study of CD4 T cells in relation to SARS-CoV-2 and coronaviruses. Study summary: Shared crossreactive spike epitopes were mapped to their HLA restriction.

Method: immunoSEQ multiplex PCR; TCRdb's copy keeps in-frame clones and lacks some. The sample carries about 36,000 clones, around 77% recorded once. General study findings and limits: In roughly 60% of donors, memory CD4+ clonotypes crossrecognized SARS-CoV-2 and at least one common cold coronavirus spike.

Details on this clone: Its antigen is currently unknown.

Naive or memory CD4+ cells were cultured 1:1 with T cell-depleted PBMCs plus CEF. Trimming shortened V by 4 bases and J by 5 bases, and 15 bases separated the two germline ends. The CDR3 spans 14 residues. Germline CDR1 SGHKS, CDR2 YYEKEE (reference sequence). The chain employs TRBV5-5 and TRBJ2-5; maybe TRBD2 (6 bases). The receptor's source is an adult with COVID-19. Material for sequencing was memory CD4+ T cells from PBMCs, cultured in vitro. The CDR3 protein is CASSRGSSGETQYF. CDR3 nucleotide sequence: TGTGCCAGCAGCCGGGGGTCATCCGGGGAGACCCAGTACTTC. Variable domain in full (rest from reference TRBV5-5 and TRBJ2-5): DAGVTQSPTHLIKTRGQQVTLRCSPISGHKSVSWYQQVLGQGPQFIFQYYEKEERGRGNFPDRFSARQFPNYSSELNVNALLLGDSALYLCASSRGSSGETQYFGPGTRLLVL.